These 23 T cell receptor beta chains share one sample of origin, sequenced in a study of Tregs in tolerant kidney transplant recipients. TCRdb keeps only in-frame clones here, not all; method: immunoSEQ multiplex PCR. The sample has about 240,000 clones; 80% to 85% are singletons. Source material: CD4+ T cells from blood. These receptors were collected from a human donor in good health.

The chain combines TRBV29-1 with TRBJ1-1; D not resolved. Per germline, CDR1 SQVTM and CDR2 ANQGSEA. The CDR3 is 13 residues long. Trimming removed 2 bases at V and 0 bases at J, with 7 bases between. DNA of the CDR3: TGCAGCGTTGAACGGAACATGAACACTGAAGCTTTCTTT. It yields the protein CSVERNMNTEAFF.

V usage is TRBV5-1 and J usage is TRBJ2-5, with a tentative D call TRBD2 (6 bases). Judging by the DNA end, TRBJ2-7 fits better; the J call may be wrong. Germline loops: CDR1 SGHRS, CDR2 YFSETQ. This CDR3 is built from 15 residues. The CDR3 bases are TGCGCCAGCAGCTCATCTAGCGCAGGAACCTACGAGCAGTACTTC. This translates into CASSSSSAGTYEQYF.

The rearrangement uses TRBV11-2 and TRBJ2-4; the D gene could be TRBD1 or TRBD2 (5 bases each). The CDR3 has 14 amino acids. Germline CDR1 is SGHAT and CDR2 is FQNNGV. The V gene lost 4 bases and the J gene lost 4 bases, with 11 bases spanning the gap. CDR3 nucleotide sequence: TGTGCCAGCAGCTCCCCGGGACGAAAAAACATTCAGTACTTC. This encodes CASSSPGRKNIQYF.

The rearrangement uses TRBV18 and TRBJ1-1; D is undetermined. V gave up 0 bases and J gave up 0 bases, with 14 bases separating them. Germline assignment: CDR1 KGHSH and CDR2 LQKENI. There are 17 residues in the CDR3. The CDR3 DNA reads as TGTGCCAGCTCACCACCTAACAGAGCGACAATGAACACTGAAGCTTTCTTT. It is translated as CASSPPNRATMNTEAFF.

This chain joins TRBV27 and TRBJ1-5; D uncertain. V was clipped by 3 bases and J by 0 bases, with 9 bases between them. CDR1 and CDR2 from the germline V gene are MNHEY and SMNVEV (reference sequence). This CDR3 is built from 15 residues. In DNA, the CDR3 is TGTGCCAGCAGTTTTGACCGATATAGCAATCAGCCCCAGCATTTT. Translation: CASSFDRYSNQPQHF.

This chain links TRBV10-1 with TRBJ2-3; no clear D. V lost 7 bases to trimming and J lost 9 bases, with 14 bases between them. The CDR3 runs 12 residues. Germline values: CDR1 WNHNN, CDR2 SYGVQD (reference sequence). The CDR3 nucleotides are TGCGCCAGCAACGGACGGTTAGACACGCAGTATTTT. As protein: CASNGRLDTQYF.

J is TRBJ1-2 and V is TRBV7-6; perhaps TRBD1 as D (6 bases). Trimming removed 5 bases from V and 6 bases from J, with 16 bases in between. Germline assignment: CDR1 SGHVS and CDR2 FNYEAQ. This CDR3 contains 14 residues. CDR3 in DNA: TGTGCCAGCAGCAAATACAGGGAGAGGGATGGCTACACCTTC. Translated, it gives CASSKYRERDGYTF.

The chain recombines TRBV19 with TRBJ2-7; no clear D gene. V was shortened by 4 bases and J by 4 bases, with 11 bases between the two germline ends. The CDR3 length is 13 residues. CDR1 LNHDA and CDR2 SQIVND come from the germline V gene (reference sequence). This CDR3 reads CASSSLGPYEQYF. CDR3 nucleotides: TGTGCCAGTAGTAGTCTAGGACCTTACGAGCAGTACTTC. The complete variable domain, with remaining parts taken from reference TRBV19 and TRBJ2-7, reads DGGITQSPKYLFRKEGQNVTLSCEQNLNHDAMYWYRQDPGQGLRLIYYSQIVNDFQKGDIAEGYSVSREKKESFPLTVTSAQKNPTAFYLCASSSLGPYEQYFGPGTRLTVT.

V is TRBV2 and J is TRBJ2-1; D gene unclear. V dropped 3 bases and J dropped 6 bases, with 6 bases sitting between them. Germline loops: CDR1 SNHLY, CDR2 FYNNEI. The CDR3 has 12 amino acids. The CDR3 sequence is CASSDKGNEQFF. As DNA, the CDR3 is TGTGCCAGCAGTGATAAGGGCAATGAGCAGTTCTTC.

This clone was observed a few times. The V and J genes are TRBV6-1 and TRBJ1-2, with unresolved D. Germline V gene data show CDR1 as MNHNS and CDR2 as SASEGT. Trimming took off 3 bases at V and 4 bases at J, with 9 bases between the two ends. CDR3 size: 13 residues. The chain's CDR3 is CASSDVFFYGYTF. CDR3 bases: TGTGCCAGCAGTGATGTCTTCTTCTATGGCTACACCTTC.

This clone showed up just once. V is TRBV5-1 and J is TRBJ1-2; tentatively, D is TRBD1 (5 bases). The V gene's germline CDR1 is SGHRS and CDR2 YFSETQ. With 0 bases removed from V and 5 bases from J, the gap between germline ends came to 17 bases. CDR3 size: 16 residues. This CDR3 reads CASSLGWDLRKYGYTF. The CDR3 nucleotides read TGCGCCAGCAGCTTGGGTTGGGACCTAAGAAAATATGGCTACACCTTC.

The rearrangement uses TRBV2 and TRBJ1-3, with D unclear. The germline V gene has CDR1 SNHLY and CDR2 FYNNEI. This CDR3 region has 14 residues. Trimming shortened V by 1 base and J by 4 bases, and 8 bases separated the two germline ends. Here the CDR3 reads CASSEGGSGNTIYF. The CDR3 DNA sequence: TGTGCCAGCAGTGAAGGAGGGTCCGGAAACACCATATATTTT.

V gene TRBV6-1 combines with J gene TRBJ2-1; TRBD1 is a possible D gene (5 bases). CDR3 length: 15 residues. V was cut by 0 bases and J by 4 bases, with 10 bases left in between. Germline CDR1 and CDR2: MNHNS and SASEGT. DNA for the CDR3: TGTGCCAGCAGTGAAGCACAGGAAGGATACAATGAGCAGTTCTTC. It encodes CASSEAQEGYNEQFF.

The DNA for the CDR3 is TGTGCCAGCAGCTTCTTCGGGGCGGGGGAGACCCAGTACTTC. Translation gives CASSFFGAGETQYF. The chain couples TRBV7-3 to TRBJ2-5; tentative D call: TRBD2 (6 bases). V was shortened by 3 bases and J by 5 bases, with 13 bases between the two germline ends. CDR1 and CDR2 from the germline V gene are SGHTA and FQGTGA. The CDR3 spans 14 residues.

The genes are TRBV9 and TRBJ2-5; TRBD2 is a possible D gene (6 bases). Looked up from germline, CDR1 is SGDLS and CDR2 is YYNGEE. The CDR3 sequence is 13 residues long. Trimming stripped 0 bases from V and 7 bases from J, with 10 bases between. The DNA for the CDR3 is TGTGCCAGCAGCGTAGCTCCGGAGGGGACCCAGTACTTC. It yields the protein CASSVAPEGTQYF.

On this clone itself: The junction and the germline gene differ at one end; a read error may be behind it. The genes are TRBV18 and TRBJ1-2, with TRBD1 as a possible D gene (5 bases). Looked up from germline, CDR1 is KGHSH and CDR2 is LQKENI. This CDR3 contains 15 residues. As DNA, the CDR3 is TGTGCCAGCGCACCACGGACAACCGACAACTATGGCTACACCTTC. Its protein product is CASAPRTTDNYGYTF. Together with reference TRBV18 and TRBJ1-2, the CDR3 gives the full variable domain: NAGVMQNPRHLVRRRGQEARLRCSPMKGHSHVYWYRQLPEEGLKFMVYLQKENIIDESGMPKERFSAEFPKEGPSILRIQQVVRGDSAAYFCASAPRTTDNYGYTFGSGTRLTVV.

The CDR3 region is CASSIGTGGQPQHF. CDR3 DNA: TGTGCCAGTAGTATCGGGACAGGCGGGCAGCCCCAGCATTTT. The chain recombines TRBV19 with TRBJ1-5; 8 nucleotides agree with TRBD1. CDR1 is LNHDA and CDR2 is SQIVND in the germline V gene (reference sequence). After removal of 3 bases from V and 7 bases from J, the junction contained 5 bases not matched to a gene. This CDR3 is 14 amino acids long.

V gene TRBV7-9 combines with J gene TRBJ2-2; D is perhaps TRBD1 (5 bases). Trimming stripped 2 bases from V and 4 bases from J, with 8 bases between. CDR1 SEHNR and CDR2 FQNEAQ come from the germline V gene (reference sequence). The CDR3 length is 14 residues. For the CDR3, the DNA is TGTGCCAGCAGCTTACTACAGGTCACCGGGGAGCTGTTTTTT. It is translated as CASSLLQVTGELFF.

The chain recombines TRBV21-1 with TRBJ2-7; the DNA was not compared with TRBD1, the D call given in the table. TRBV21-1 is classified as a pseudogene. This CDR3 contains 14 residues. The CDR3 sequence: CASSKGEGDYEQYF. For the CDR3, the DNA is TGTGCCAGCAGCAAAGGGGAAGGGGACTACGAGCAGTACTTC.

The table lists this clone with a count of one. The V call is TRBV19, the J call TRBJ1-5; D is unclear. Germline CDR1 is LNHDA and CDR2 is SQIVND (reference sequence). The germline V and J ends were trimmed by 5 bases and 0 bases, with 5 bases remaining between them. The length of the CDR3 is 13 residues. Here the CDR3 reads CASSPGSNQPQHF. CDR3 nucleotides: TGTGCCAGTAGTCCCGGTAGCAATCAGCCCCAGCATTTT.

This clone showed up just a few times. The genes are TRBV18 and TRBJ1-3; possible D gene TRBD1, 5 bases. The CDR3 loop spans 15 amino acids. Germline V gives CDR1 KGHSH, CDR2 LQKENI. The V end lost 4 bases, the J end lost 5 bases, and 15 bases lay between the germline ends. In nucleotides, the CDR3 is TGTGCCAGCTCACTTCCGGGACCTCTCCGAAACACCATATATTTT. It yields the protein CASSLPGPLRNTIYF.

This chain connects TRBV5-5 to TRBJ2-5; a possible D gene is TRBD2 (6 bases). V lost 2 bases and J 4 bases, leaving 12 bases between the germline ends. There are 14 residues in the CDR3. CDR1 SGHKS and CDR2 YYEKEE come from the germline V gene (reference sequence). This CDR3 reads CASSFQLARETQYF. The CDR3 DNA follows: TGTGCCAGCAGCTTTCAACTAGCTCGAGAGACCCAGTACTTC.

The V call is TRBV25-1, the J call TRBJ2-3, with 8 bases that match TRBD2. This CDR3 comprises 16 residues. CDR1 is MGHDK, CDR2 SYGVNS, per germline. V lost 2 bases to trimming and J lost 4 bases; unmatched junction nucleotides: 8. CDR3 coding DNA: TGTGCCAGCAGTGAACTCACGGGGGGGGCCGCAGATACGCAGTATTTT. It specifies CASSELTGGAADTQYF.